This entry concerns a single T cell receptor beta chain. This clonotype was detected once. Its antigen has not been determined. This may be a read error: a much more frequent sequence differs by one nucleotide. This sample is drawn from a study of neurological immune-mediated disorders (dated by TCRdb to about 2019). As for the study more broadly: Among the roughly 35 multiple sclerosis patients, roughly 31 had relapsing-remitting MS and 3 had secondary progressive MS. Using UMI-based sequencing, the study compared peripheral blood TCR-beta repertoires from patients with HTLV-I-associated myelopathy (HAM/TSP), patients with multiple sclerosis, and healthy controls. The approximately 100 TCR-beta libraries included longitudinal samples, technical triplicates and paired sorted CD4+ and CD8+ T-cell subsets alongside PBMC samples. Each longitudinal HAM/TSP and healthy donor was sampled at 3 time-points spaced at 3-40 month intervals. The cohort was made up of about 68 subjects, consisting of roughly 15 HAM/TSP patients, some 34 multiple sclerosis patients and about 20 healthy controls. Findings and caveats that apply to the study as a whole: Across subjects, expanded clones never shared an identical CDR3 amino acid sequence, which suggests that the TCR-beta repertoires in every group were private. TCR clonal expansion was greatest in HAM/TSP patients and smallest in MS patients, who ranked below even healthy controls. Repertoires from 18 of 34 MS patients were grouped by phylogenetic analysis into a cluster of related CDR3 sequences, suggesting a possible repertoire-level signature. No clinical or MRI features were associated with the MS cluster, and the authors said that larger cohorts are needed.

To synthesize cDNA, template-switch 5'RACE was performed with a primer carrying a 10-nucleotide random unique molecular identifier so that each TCR transcript was tagged. Every sequencing run covered 15-18 subjects and yielded more than 180 million TCR-beta sequences. The RNeasy kit was used for extraction of total RNA. Using the KAPA Real-time Library Amplification kit, TCR-beta VDJ regions were amplified with primers for the TCR constant region and the 5'RACE anchor. Sample indexes and Illumina adaptors were added in a first PCR, and a second PCR then increased library yield. The roughly 650 bp TCR product was size-selected on a 2% E-gel SizeSelection system after Ampure bead purification. Library quality was checked on a Bioanalyzer, concentration was measured with Qubit, and libraries were quantified with the Kapa Library Quantification kit before pooling. An Illumina HiSeq 2500 sequenced the libraries paired-end 2 x 150 bp. To increase sequence diversity, roughly 24-32% phiX was spiked into each library pool. Turning to the authors' computational methods: The quality-filtered reads were processed with the UMI-based MiGEC pipeline, whose error correction step removed more than 80% of the raw TCR sequences. IMGT germline references were used for aligning VDJ genes, and each clonotype was defined as a unique CDR3 amino acid sequence together with its V-J genes. Clonal expansion, Shannon diversity and CDR3 relatedness were evaluated with VDJtools (CalcPairwiseDistances, ClusterSamples), while phylogenetic trees were built in CLCbio workbench. Using coefficient-of-variation modelling across technical triplicates, the study counted a clone as expanded if it had at least 8 unique UMIs. Using fastp trimming at Q25 and MiXCR clonotype assembly, TCRdb reanalyzed the public sequencing data and kept in-frame beta chains. Every CDR3 protein is listed once, alongside the most common genes and DNA of its rows. These V and J calls are TCRdb output, not the study's own analysis. Counted in this sample were about 80,000 distinct CDR3 sequences; almost 6% of them appeared once. Over 6.5% of the sample rests with the top ten.

The intended sense of this specimen's time point label: longitudinal time-point 2. For unsorted PBMC libraries, 2 million PBMCs were used after storage in RNAlater at -80 degrees C until RNA extraction. Multiple sclerosis patients were enrolled in a US clinical protocol evaluating disease progression by magnetic resonance imaging. Peripheral blood was subjected to Ficoll-Hypaque density gradient centrifugation to isolate PBMCs, which were then cryopreserved in liquid nitrogen. Spanning cysteine to phenylalanine, the CDR3 consists of 12 amino acids. Just CDR3 DNA is preserved here, 36 bases in frame from base 1. Looking up the germline V gene (reference sequence) yields CDR1 DFQATT and CDR2 SNEGSKA.

Input material: PBMCs. The sequence is built from TRBV20-1 and TRBJ2-5, and perhaps TRBD2 as D gene, on 6 matching bases. The origin of this receptor is a woman aged 55 to 70 with multiple sclerosis. The CDR3 loop reads CSTRLVQETQYF. The sequenced DNA: TGCAGTACTAGACTAGTTCAAGAGACCCAGTACTTC.